A selection of T cell receptor beta chains follows, all from one sample in a study of control samples from healthy donors and cancer patients. The repertoire was sequenced with immunoSEQ multiplex PCR; TCRdb's copy has only in-frame clones and lacks some. The sample consists of fewer than 200,000 clones, roughly 89% of them appearing once. Sequencing was carried out using blood. These receptors were taken from a woman between 50 and 59 years old in good health. CDR3s leave out the opening cysteine and the closing phenylalanine or tryptophan. Each record gives: CDR3 protein, V gene, J gene.

CDR3aa: ASSPLSGLSLRQPQH
v_gene: TRBV2
j_gene: TRBJ1-5

CDR3aa: ASSTPDGTLYGYT
v_gene: TRBV19
j_gene: TRBJ1-2

CDR3aa: ASSREGQDIYGYT
v_gene: TRBV5-1
j_gene: TRBJ1-2

CDR3aa: AISPDSLGGYT
v_gene: TRBV10-3
j_gene: TRBJ1-2

CDR3aa: ASSVGSGHGNQPQH
v_gene: TRBV9
j_gene: TRBJ1-5

CDR3aa: ATSPQRAENLYGYT
v_gene: TRBV15
j_gene: TRBJ1-2

CDR3aa: ASSLAREDEQF
v_gene: TRBV7-2
j_gene: TRBJ2-1

CDR3aa: ASSPRGASTDTQY
v_gene: TRBV11-2
j_gene: TRBJ2-3

CDR3aa: ASMGGASGNTIY
v_gene: TRBV6-5
j_gene: TRBJ1-3

CDR3aa: ASSREGPGASNSPLH
v_gene: TRBV4-3
j_gene: TRBJ1-6

CDR3aa: SVKDADTQY
v_gene: TRBV29-1
j_gene: TRBJ2-3

CDR3aa: ASSPERISTDTQY
v_gene: TRBV5-1
j_gene: TRBJ2-3

CDR3aa: SARETGEQF
v_gene: TRBV20-1
j_gene: TRBJ2-1

CDR3aa: ASSLGFTGDQPQH
v_gene: TRBV27
j_gene: TRBJ1-5

CDR3aa: ASTPTGTNYEQY
v_gene: TRBV11-2
j_gene: TRBJ2-7

CDR3aa: ATFGGNYGYT
v_gene: TRBV24-1
j_gene: TRBJ1-2

CDR3aa: ASSKDRVELF
v_gene: TRBV6-5
j_gene: TRBJ1-4

CDR3aa: ASSFTGNQPQH
v_gene: TRBV28
j_gene: TRBJ1-5

CDR3aa: ASSFQGWSINEQF
v_gene: TRBV5-1
j_gene: TRBJ2-1

CDR3aa: ASSPGTVESRGYT
v_gene: TRBV3-1/TRBV3-2
j_gene: TRBJ1-2

CDR3aa: ASSPLTTGGDTIY
v_gene: TRBV5-7
j_gene: TRBJ1-3

CDR3aa: ASSLASDNSPLH
v_gene: TRBV5-1
j_gene: TRBJ1-6

CDR3aa: ASSKRMNEKLF
v_gene: TRBV28
j_gene: TRBJ1-4

CDR3aa: ASSFSGPSTDTQY
v_gene: TRBV5-1
j_gene: TRBJ2-3

CDR3aa: ASSLWDRYNEQF
v_gene: TRBV9
j_gene: TRBJ2-1

CDR3aa: ASSQDWSSYNEQF
v_gene: TRBV7-2
j_gene: TRBJ2-1

CDR3aa: ASSLIGPKNYGYT
v_gene: TRBV5-4
j_gene: TRBJ1-2

CDR3aa: ASSWDLQGNTEAF
v_gene: TRBV7-2
j_gene: TRBJ1-1

CDR3aa: ASSPQTGHFEQY
v_gene: TRBV27
j_gene: TRBJ2-7

CDR3aa: AWSPSRGIQPQH
v_gene: TRBV30
j_gene: TRBJ1-5

CDR3aa: ASSLETHGNIQY
v_gene: TRBV7-2
j_gene: TRBJ2-4

CDR3aa: ASSVGGAAPSNSPLH
v_gene: TRBV9
j_gene: TRBJ1-6

CDR3aa: ASSLAGQGSDEQF
v_gene: TRBV5-8
j_gene: TRBJ2-1

CDR3aa: ASSQTLAGGPLGEQY
v_gene: TRBV4-1
j_gene: TRBJ2-7

CDR3aa: ASSFSSTREKLF
v_gene: TRBV27
j_gene: TRBJ1-4

CDR3aa: ASSLGLNYGANVLT
v_gene: TRBV7-2
j_gene: TRBJ2-6

CDR3aa: SASSIEQF
v_gene: TRBV20-1
j_gene: TRBJ2-1

CDR3aa: ASNPPPAYEQY
v_gene: TRBV28
j_gene: TRBJ2-7

CDR3aa: ASSFIGGSNEKLF
v_gene: TRBV11-3
j_gene: TRBJ1-4

CDR3aa: AWSPLGTSTQTQY
v_gene: TRBV30
j_gene: TRBJ2-5

CDR3aa: ASLQLAGVYNEQF
v_gene: TRBV27
j_gene: TRBJ2-1

CDR3aa: ASSPGAGTKLF
v_gene: TRBV3-1/TRBV3-2
j_gene: TRBJ1-4

CDR3aa: ASSVAGTSGGAEYNEQF
v_gene: TRBV9
j_gene: TRBJ2-1

CDR3aa: ASSRTKRLSEQY
v_gene: TRBV6-5
j_gene: TRBJ2-7

CDR3aa: ASRLSGGGQPQH
v_gene: TRBV28
j_gene: TRBJ1-5

CDR3aa: ASSTRPSETQY
v_gene: TRBV19
j_gene: TRBJ2-5

CDR3aa: ASSLVQNTEAF
v_gene: TRBV28
j_gene: TRBJ1-1